This T cell receptor beta chain originates from a study of OX40 agonist ivuxolimab in advanced cancers. Whole-study context: Partial responses were observed in three patients, of whom one had hepatocellular carcinoma and two had cutaneous melanoma.

Sequenced by immunoSEQ multiplex PCR; TCRdb stores in-frame clones only, minus some. The table has about 79,000 clones, under 90% seen once; the top ten hold around 0.51%. Study-level results: Not determined was the antigen specificity of the expanded peripheral T cells.

Details on this clone: Antigen specificity is unknown.

V gave up 5 bases and J gave up 3 bases, with 17 bases separating them. Germline CDR1 and CDR2: LNHDA and SQIVND (reference sequence). CDR3 length equals 15 residues. The genes are TRBV19 and TRBJ2-7; a possible D gene is TRBD2 (6 bases). The sequence was obtained from an adult with an advanced solid tumor such as melanoma, head and neck, liver or kidney cancer. This specimen consisted of CD4+ or CD8+ T cells sorted from blood, obtained in a trial of the OX40 agonist ivuxolimab. The CDR3 sequence is CASSPFGGAHYEQYF. The CDR3 nucleotides are TGTGCCAGTAGTCCCTTCGGAGGGGCCCACTACGAGCAGTACTTC.